Shown below are 32 T cell receptor beta chains from a single sample sequenced in a study of blood T cell repertoires in COVID-19. Clones were sequenced by immunoSEQ multiplex PCR, and TCRdb holds only the in-frame ones, with some missing. Found here are some 200,000 clones, 86% of them singletons; the top ten hold 0.6% to 1%. Sequencing used peripheral blood. Receptors were obtained from a woman aged 70-85 years with acute or convalescent COVID-19.

This clone was counted a single time. V usage is TRBV4-3 and J usage is TRBJ2-5, with D possibly matching TRBD1 (6 bases). CDR3 length: 15 amino acids. Trimming removed 0 bases at V and 9 bases at J, with 17 bases between. Germline V gene sequence: CDR1 LGHNA, CDR2 YSLEER. CDR3 residues: CASSQEGQGPRAQYF. The CDR3 nucleotides are TGCGCCAGCAGCCAAGAGGGTCAGGGGCCTAGGGCCCAGTACTTC.

V and J are TRBV6-2 or TRBV6-3 and TRBJ2-5; TRBD2 matches at 7 bases. With 4 bases clipped from V and 3 bases from J, the junction kept 2 bases outside the gene matches. The germline gives CDR1 MNHEY, CDR2 SVGEGT. This CDR3 is 13 amino acids long. The CDR3 DNA follows: TGTGCCAGCAGTTGGGGGGGGAAAGAGACCCAGTACTTC. Its translation: CASSWGGKETQYF.

This clone has a handful of counts. The genes are TRBV18 and TRBJ1-5; maybe TRBD1 (5 bases). V shed 4 bases and J shed 7 bases, with 11 bases lying between them. The CDR3 sequence is 13 residues long. From germline, CDR1 is KGHSH and CDR2 LQKENI. The CDR3 spells CASSRGGGQPQHF. CDR3 sequence (DNA): TGTGCCAGCTCACGGGGGGGAGGCCAGCCCCAGCATTTT.

V usage is TRBV28 and J usage is TRBJ1-4, with 8 bases identical to TRBD1. V trimming: 8 bases; J trimming: 10 bases; junction bases outside the gene matches: 6. The CDR3 loop spans 12 amino acids. CDR1 and CDR2 from the germline V gene are MDHEN and SYDVKM. DNA of the CDR3: TGTGCCAGCTCCAGGGGGCAGGGAAAACTGTTTTTT. Its translation: CASSRGQGKLFF.

The chain combines TRBV9 with TRBJ2-7, with TRBD2 identical over 10 bases. The CDR3 contains 15 residues. Germline V gene data show CDR1 as SGDLS and CDR2 as YYNGEE. Trimming took 3 bases from V and 1 from J; bases not matched to a gene: 4. This CDR3 is CASSAGLAASYEQYF. DNA for the CDR3: TGTGCCAGCAGCGCCGGACTAGCGGCGTCCTACGAGCAGTACTTC.

The genes are TRBV28 and TRBJ2-7; D is possibly TRBD2 (5 bases). CDR3 length: 14 residues. Germline V gene data show CDR1 as MDHEN and CDR2 as SYDVKM. V was pared by 8 bases and J by 2 bases, with 16 bases between. CDR3 DNA: TGTGCCAGCCGTGCTCGCGGGCTCACCTACGAGCAGTACTTC. This sequence encodes CASRARGLTYEQYF.

This chain links TRBV11-2 with TRBJ2-1, with 11 bases that match TRBD2. The V gene's germline CDR1 is SGHAT and CDR2 FQNNGV. J was trimmed by 7 bases and V by 5 bases; bases with no gene match: 7. The CDR3 extends over 15 amino acids. The CDR3 DNA reads as TGTGCCAGCAGCCATATAGCGGGGGGGCGGAATGAGCAGTTCTTC. This encodes CASSHIAGGRNEQFF. The full variable domain, completed using reference TRBV11-2 and TRBJ2-1, is EAGVAQSPRYKIIEKRQSVAFWCNPISGHATLYWYQQILGQGPKLLIQFQNNGVVDDSQLPKDRFSAERLKGVDSTLKIQPAKLEDSAVYLCASSHIAGGRNEQFFGPGTRLTVL.

The V gene is TRBV4-3, the J gene TRBJ1-2; 10 bases agree with TRBD1. Germline CDR1 LGHNA, CDR2 YSLEER. The length of the CDR3 is 13 residues. The V and J ends lost 3 bases and 6 bases, in that order; junction bases with no gene match: 1. The CDR3 protein is CASSHDRGHGYTF. The CDR3 DNA is TGCGCCAGCAGCCACGACAGGGGGCATGGCTACACCTTC.

This chain uses TRBV9 with TRBJ2-2; D unresolved. The germline V and J ends were trimmed by 0 bases and 6 bases, with 15 bases remaining between them. This CDR3 spans 16 amino acids. CDR1 and CDR2 (germline): SGDLS, YYNGEE. CDR3: CASSVATSHGAGELFF. For the CDR3, the DNA is TGTGCCAGCAGCGTAGCCACCTCCCATGGAGCCGGGGAGCTGTTTTTT.

This clone showed up just once. CDR3 DNA sequence: TGTGCCAGCAGCTTTTTGCGGGAGAGGGCTCATGAGCAGTTCTTC. As protein: CASSFLRERAHEQFF. This rearrangement joins TRBV7-6 to TRBJ2-1; 7 bases are a match to TRBD2. The CDR3 sequence is 15 residues long. Germline lookup yields CDR1 SGHVS and CDR2 FNYEAQ. With V trimmed by 3 bases and J by 8 bases, 10 bases remained unmatched.

V is TRBV6-1 and J is TRBJ1-5, with D perhaps matching TRBD1 (5 bases). V was cut by 1 base and J by 4 bases, with 8 bases left in between. CDR1 and CDR2 from the germline V gene are MNHNS and SASEGT. The CDR3 length is 14 residues. In DNA, the CDR3 is TGTGCCAGCAGTGAAGTGGCAGGGAATCAGCCCCAGCATTTT. Translated, it gives CASSEVAGNQPQHF.

The chain carries TRBV28 and TRBJ1-5; maybe TRBD1 (5 bases). CDR1 MDHEN and CDR2 SYDVKM come from the germline V gene. The V gene lost 5 bases and the J gene lost 6 bases, with 14 bases spanning the gap. The CDR3 spans 14 residues. The CDR3 here is CASSLYTQGQPQHF. Written as DNA, the CDR3 is TGTGCCAGCAGTCTTTACACCCAGGGTCAGCCCCAGCATTTT.

The chain combines TRBV7-2 with TRBJ2-7, with 8 bases that match TRBD2. Germline-derived CDR1 and CDR2 are SGHTA and FQGNSA. CDR3 length equals 13 residues. V shed 7 bases and J 2 bases; nucleotides not matched to a gene: 4. The CDR3 sequence: CASTPAGAYEQYF. CDR3 nucleotide sequence: TGTGCCAGCACCCCAGCGGGAGCCTACGAGCAGTACTTC.

The chain has TRBV2 and TRBJ2-3; TRBD2 might be the D (6 bases). The CDR3 contains 14 residues. V gave up 6 bases and J gave up 0 bases, with 10 bases separating them. The germline V gene has CDR1 SNHLY and CDR2 FYNNEI. The CDR3 here is CASRRRVSTDTQYF. The CDR3 region has the DNA TGTGCCAGCAGGAGGAGGGTTAGCACAGATACGCAGTATTTT.

V usage is TRBV27 and J usage is TRBJ2-2, with D perhaps TRBD1 (5 bases). CDR3 size: 14 residues. V lost 2 bases and J lost 6, with 10 bases in between. Germline CDR1 MNHEY, CDR2 SMNVEV (reference sequence). This CDR3 reads CASSLGRAAGELFF. CDR3 DNA: TGTGCCAGCAGTTTAGGCAGGGCGGCCGGGGAGCTGTTTTTT.

This clone was found a few times. The chain links TRBV28 to TRBJ1-3; TRBD1 matches 7 bases. J gave up 0 bases and V 2 bases, and 1 base lay outside the gene matches. This CDR3 has 15 residues. From germline, CDR1 is MDHEN and CDR2 SYDVKM. The CDR3 here is CASSLTGVSGNTIYF. CDR3 nucleotide sequence: TGTGCCAGCAGTTTAACAGGGGTCTCTGGAAACACCATATATTTT.

V is TRBV19 and J is TRBJ2-7, with 7 bases lining up with TRBD2. From germline, CDR1 is LNHDA and CDR2 SQIVND (reference sequence). V lost 9 bases and J lost 3; bases outside the gene matches: 8. The CDR3 spans 13 residues. The CDR3 nucleotides read TGTGCCAGGTGGCGGGAGTCCTTCTACGAGCAGTACTTC. It translates to CARWRESFYEQYF.

V usage is TRBV5-1 and J usage is TRBJ2-2; TRBD1 is a possible D gene (5 bases). Trimming took 3 bases from V and 5 from J, leaving 14 bases between them. Germline lookup yields CDR1 SGHRS and CDR2 YFSETQ. This CDR3 region has 15 residues. DNA of the CDR3: TGCGCCAGCAGCTCCCGTTTTGCAGGGACCGGGGAGCTGTTTTTT. Protein product: CASSSRFAGTGELFF.

The chain recombines TRBV6-6 with TRBJ2-7; TRBD2 agrees at 10 bases. Germline-derived CDR1 and CDR2 are MNHNY and SVGAGI (reference sequence). J was trimmed by 4 bases and V by 5 bases; bases with no gene match: 5. This CDR3 is 14 amino acids long. The DNA of the CDR3 is TGTGCCAGCAGTCTGCTAGCGGGAGTGTACGAGCAGTACTTC. Translation gives CASSLLAGVYEQYF.

This chain uses TRBV12-5 with TRBJ2-1, with 7 bases fitting TRBD2. The germline V gene has CDR1 LGHNT and CDR2 FRNRAP. The CDR3 length is 17 residues. The ends lost 3 bases at V and 6 bases at J; junction bases unmatched: 14. This CDR3 is CASGFLLWGGRLNEQFF. The CDR3 region has the DNA TGTGCTAGTGGTTTTCTCCTCTGGGGGGGGAGGCTCAATGAGCAGTTCTTC.

This chain's CDR3 is CASSHRDRASAEAFF. For the CDR3, the DNA is TGTGCCAGCAGCCACCGGGACAGGGCAAGCGCTGAAGCTTTCTTT. The J gene is TRBJ1-1, the V gene TRBV3-1 (or the pseudogene TRBV3-2); 9 nucleotides match TRBD1. This CDR3 is built from 15 residues. Germline values: CDR1 LGHDT, CDR2 YNNKEL (reference sequence). The trim removed 3 bases at V and 6 bases at J, leaving 8 bases unmatched.

This chain links TRBV2 with TRBJ1-5, with 10 bases that match TRBD1. The V segment lost 0 bases and the J segment 11 bases; nucleotides outside the gene matches: 13. The CDR3 runs to 17 residues. Germline V gene data show CDR1 as SNHLY and CDR2 as FYNNEI. CDR3 in DNA: TGTGCCAGCAGTGAAGCGCTTGGGGAGACAGGGGGCAGGACCCAGCATTTT. It codes for CASSEALGETGGRTQHF.

V is TRBV11-2 and J is TRBJ2-1, with D possibly being TRBD1 (6 bases). CDR1 and CDR2 (germline): SGHAT, FQNNGV. V was shortened by 5 bases and J by 0 bases, with 14 bases between the two germline ends. The CDR3 totals 16 residues. As DNA, the CDR3 is TGTGCCAGCAGCCCCTCTAGGACAGCCTCCTACAATGAGCAGTTCTTC. This gives the protein CASSPSRTASYNEQFF.

This chain connects TRBV27 to TRBJ1-2; 8 bases are a match to TRBD1. The V and J ends lost 5 bases and 0 bases, in that order; junction bases with no gene match: 8. The CDR3 has 16 amino acids. Germline values: CDR1 MNHEY, CDR2 SMNVEV (reference sequence). DNA for the CDR3: TGTGCCAGCAGTGCGGACAGGGCGAGGCCTAACTATGGCTACACCTTC. This sequence encodes CASSADRARPNYGYTF.

This clone turned up a few times. The rearrangement joins TRBV7-8 to TRBJ2-1; 8 bases are a match to TRBD1. Germline lookup yields CDR1 SGHVS and CDR2 FQNEAQ. The CDR3 length is 17 residues. V lost 1 base and J lost 8; bases outside the gene matches: 13. CDR3 in amino acids: CASSLVPWTGLGDEQFF. The CDR3 DNA sequence: TGTGCCAGCAGCTTAGTCCCCTGGACAGGGTTGGGCGATGAGCAGTTCTTC.

The CDR3 DNA follows: TGTGCCACCAGTGAACAGGGCTACGGCTACACCTTC. Its translation is CATSEQGYGYTF. The rearrangement joins TRBV24-1 to TRBJ1-2; D may be TRBD1 (6 bases). CDR1 is KGHDR and CDR2 is SFDVKD in the germline V gene. This CDR3 is built from 12 residues. With 4 bases removed from V and 8 bases from J, the gap between germline ends came to 10 bases.

The chain couples TRBV10-2 to TRBJ1-6, with D hard to call. V gave up 6 bases and J gave up 7 bases, with 16 bases separating them. CDR3 length equals 15 residues. The V gene's germline CDR1 is WSHSY and CDR2 SAAADI. The chain's CDR3 is CASREGRSGNSPLHF. CDR3 nucleotide sequence: TGCGCCAGCAGAGAAGGGAGGAGCGGGAATTCACCCCTCCACTTT.

This chain connects TRBV4-2 to TRBJ2-7, with D possibly matching TRBD2 (6 bases). This CDR3 region has 16 residues. Germline assignment: CDR1 LGHNA and CDR2 YNFKEQ. Between the trimmed V and J ends, which lost 0 bases and 2 bases, there was a span of 14 bases. This CDR3 reads CASSQDQSGPTYEQYF. DNA for the CDR3: TGTGCCAGCAGCCAAGATCAGAGCGGGCCAACCTACGAGCAGTACTTC.

The chain joins TRBV7-9 to TRBJ1-5; TRBD1 agrees at 10 bases. Germline V gives CDR1 SEHNR, CDR2 FQNEAQ (reference sequence). Trimming cost V 4 bases and J 3 bases; bases outside gene matches: 3. The CDR3 sequence is 15 residues long. The DNA of the CDR3 is TGTGCCAGCAGCTGGGGGACAGGGGTCAATCAGCCCCAGCATTTT. Its translation is CASSWGTGVNQPQHF.

V gene TRBV5-1 combines with J gene TRBJ2-2, with D possibly matching TRBD2 (7 bases). The CDR3 is 15 residues long. Trimming pared 0 bases from V and 4 bases from J, leaving 10 bases between. Germline V lookup: CDR1 SGHRS, CDR2 YFSETQ. This chain's CDR3 is CASSLDREGTGELFF. The CDR3 DNA follows: TGCGCCAGCAGCTTGGACAGGGAGGGCACCGGGGAGCTGTTTTTT.

The chain combines TRBV5-1 with TRBJ1-4, with D possibly being TRBD1 (6 bases). The CDR3 covers 15 residues. Germline CDR1 and CDR2: SGHRS and YFSETQ. V gave up 4 bases and J gave up 6 bases, with 16 bases separating them. CDR3 in DNA: TGCGCCAGCAGCAGAAGGTGGGGGCAGGATGAAAAACTGTTTTTT. Protein sequence: CASSRRWGQDEKLFF.

This clone was counted only a few times. The chain links TRBV5-1 to TRBJ2-3; 14 positions agree with TRBD2. V shed 4 bases, J shed 5 bases, and the junction held 6 bases outside the gene matches. The CDR3 has 16 residues. Germline-derived CDR1 and CDR2 are SGHRS and YFSETQ. The CDR3 coding sequence is TGCGCCAGCAGCATGACTAGCGGGAGGGCCGGAGATACGCAGTATTTT. As protein: CASSMTSGRAGDTQYF.